Included here is one T cell receptor beta chain sequence, with context. This receptor's antigen is unknown. No much larger clone exists at a distance of one base, and base qualities are not known. In light of the paper, this sample's time point label describes: baseline before first vaccination. Samples from vaccinated people were obtained from the UK trials COV001 and COV002, which included a single-blind randomized controlled phase 2/3 trial of AZD1222 (ChAdOx1 nCoV-19) in healthy adults. For TCRbeta chain sequencing, PBMC samples were collected from trial participants at day 0 and at day 28 after the second dose. The CDR3 regions of human TCRbeta chains were analyzed by immunosequencing. In the original analysis: TCRs in the repertoires were compared against a reference library of SARS-CoV-2-specific TCRs that had been generated with the MIRA antigen-specificity platform. Breadth was defined as the fraction of unique TCRs that were SARS-CoV-2-associated, and depth was defined as the fraction of total T cells that were SARS-CoV-2-associated. Using the MIRA data, each spike-specific TCR was assigned both to the spike region to which the TCR was reactive and to a CD4 or CD8 class. Log10-transformed breadth and depth values were compared by one-way ANOVA with Sidak's multiple comparisons tests. This immuneACCESS table, as held by TCRdb, lists in-frame sequences with V and J called but not all clones. Of the missing ones, under half trace to an unresolved V gene in checked studies; the others have no known cause. The V and J calls and clone size were taken over from that table, and D and trimming were inferred from the DNA. This sample has about 110,000 clones in its table, and roughly nine tenths of those were observed once. About 1.2% of the sample rests with the top ten.

This specimen comes from a study of T cell responses to AZD1222 COVID-19 vaccine (dated by TCRdb to the early 2020s). For the wider study: AZD1222 recipients with second doses at about 4 weeks or about 12 weeks were pooled, because spike-specific TCR depth and breadth did not differ between schedules. TCR sequencing covered about 230 trial participants: nearly 210 given two doses of AZD1222 and 26 given two doses of MenACWY control vaccine. Trial participants were enrolled by age into subgroups of 18-55, 56-69 and 70-plus years, and about 150, 27 and 61 TCR-sequenced participants, respectively, were included in these subgroups. Study-wide findings and limitations: The whole spike protein was spanned by vaccine-associated CD4 TCRs, and dominant responses were seen in regions 160-218 and 743-854. Because no samples from the day 14 peak response were available, repertoires could be characterized only after the peak T cell response. A significant rise in spike-specific TCR breadth and depth was observed after two AZD1222 doses relative to day 0 and relative to MenACWY recipients. Reportedly, almost half of the unique spike-specific TCRs recognized epitopes lying outside the regions that are mutated in the B.1.351 and B.1.1.7 variants. In the small 56-69-year group, the increase in depth fell short of significance, most likely because of low power. Conclusions about previously exposed vaccinees were limited because only 6 or 7 AZD1222 recipients were SARS-CoV-2 seropositive at baseline. Participants were mostly white British and included more females than males, and it was suggested by the authors that clonal diversity may have been underestimated.

The sample was peripheral blood, taken on day 0 of AZD1222 vaccination. The receptor was isolated from an adult in good health.

At the DNA level, the sequence is TGTGCCAGCAGCTTAACCAGGGATATCAATGAGCAGTTCTTC. Its amino acids are CASSLTRDINEQFF. The rearrangement joined TRBV7-3 to TRBJ2-1; the best D guess is TRBD1, with 5 bases matching. Based on the germline V gene, the CDR1 and CDR2 sequences are SGHTA and FQGTGA. Measured from the cysteine to the phenylalanine, the CDR3 is 14 residues long. The kept DNA is CDR3 alone, 42 bases in frame from the first base. The junction carries 9 bases between V and J, which are trimmed by 0 bases and 6 bases respectively. The reference TRBV7-3 and TRBJ2-1 proteins fill in what lies around the CDR3, so the full variable domain reads GAGVSQTPSNKVTEKGKYVELRCDPISGHTALYWYRQSLGQGPEFLIYFQGTGAADDSGLPNDRFFAVRPEGSVSTLKIQRTERGDSAVYLCASSLTRDINEQFFGPGTRLTVL.